The 27 T cell receptor beta chains reported below all come from one sample, sequenced in a study of neoadjuvant anti-PD-1 for oral cavity cancer (dated by TCRdb to the early 2020s). In light of the paper, this sample's time point label describes: before neoadjuvant nivolumab. The library relied on the immunoSEQ multiplex PCR assay. TCRdb re-hosts the immuneACCESS table, in-frame sequences only. Its copies lack some clones; in the studies checked, an unresolved V gene accounts for under half of them, and the cause for the rest is not known. The sample yields about 7,100 clones; roughly 60% were counted once. In total, the top ten clones hold roughly 6% of the sample. This specimen consisted of tumor tissue, obtained before nivolumab (anti-PD-1) treatment. The receptors originated from a person aged 35 to 85 with oral cavity squamous cell carcinoma.

This chain uses TRBV28 with TRBJ1-1; no reliable D call. There are 13 residues in the CDR3. Germline V gene sequence: CDR1 MDHEN, CDR2 SYDVKM. The germline V and J ends were trimmed by 7 bases and 1 base, with 10 bases remaining between them. The CDR3 coding sequence is TGTGCCAGCAAGGGTTGGGGGAACACTGAAGCTTTCTTT. Protein product: CASKGWGNTEAFF.

Only a few counts were recorded for this clone. The CDR3 loop reads CSVLGVGEQFF. Written as DNA, the CDR3 is TGCAGTGTCTTAGGAGTGGGGGAGCAGTTCTTC. This chain links TRBV20-1 with TRBJ2-1; D is undetermined. CDR1 is DFQATT and CDR2 is SNEGSKA in the germline V gene (reference sequence). CDR3 length equals 11 residues. V was shortened by 7 bases and J by 10 bases, with 14 bases between the two germline ends.

This clone was observed a few times. The CDR3 spells CASRRGTEAFF. CDR3 coding DNA: TGCGCCAGCAGAAGGGGGACTGAAGCTTTCTTT. This chain connects TRBV5-1 to TRBJ1-1, with D maybe TRBD1 (6 bases). This CDR3 has 11 residues. Germline V CDR1 and CDR2: SGHRS, YFSETQ. V was trimmed by 5 bases and J by 5 bases, leaving 7 bases between them.

This clone was seen only a few times. The genes are TRBV2 and TRBJ1-1; D is undetermined. CDR1 is SNHLY, CDR2 FYNNEI, per germline. This CDR3 has 11 residues. V was shortened by 5 bases and J by 6 bases, with 7 bases between the two germline ends. The CDR3, as DNA: TGTGCCAGCAGTCGGGCGGCTGAAGCTTTCTTT. Protein: CASSRAAEAFF.

The chain is built from TRBV5-5 and TRBJ2-7; TRBD2 matches at 11 bases. This CDR3 contains 16 residues. The ends lost 4 bases at V and 3 bases at J; junction bases unmatched: 9. CDR1 SGHKS and CDR2 YYEKEE come from the germline V gene (reference sequence). CDR3 loop: CASSKGGTSGNYEQYF. DNA of the CDR3: TGTGCCAGCAGCAAAGGAGGGACTAGCGGTAACTACGAGCAGTACTTC. The full variable domain, completed using reference TRBV5-5 and TRBJ2-7, is DAGVTQSPTHLIKTRGQQVTLRCSPISGHKSVSWYQQVLGQGPQFIFQYYEKEERGRGNFPDRFSARQFPNYSSELNVNALLLGDSALYLCASSKGGTSGNYEQYFGPGTRLTVT.

This clone has more than one count but fewer than ten. This chain connects TRBV9 to TRBJ2-3, with 12 nucleotides matching TRBD2. The CDR3 totals 15 residues. In germline, CDR1 is SGDLS, CDR2 YYNGEE. Trimming at V came to 3 bases and at J to 3 bases, leaving 2 bases not matched to a gene. In DNA form, the CDR3 reads TGTGCCAGCAGCGCTAGCGGGGGGGCGACAGATACGCAGTATTTT. Translated, it gives CASSASGGATDTQYF.

V gene TRBV5-1 combines with J gene TRBJ1-3, with D tentatively TRBD1 (5 bases). Germline-derived CDR1 and CDR2 are SGHRS and YFSETQ. This CDR3 spans 14 amino acids. Deletions cut 4 bases from V and 3 bases from J, with 11 bases between. The CDR3 spells CASSPGRIGNTIYF. Written as DNA, the CDR3 is TGCGCCAGCAGCCCGGGACGGATTGGAAACACCATATATTTT. The full variable domain, rest sourced from reference TRBV5-1 and TRBJ1-3, is KAGVTQTPRYLIKTRGQQVTLSCSPISGHRSVSWYQQTPGQGLQFLFEYFSETQRNKGNFPGRFSGRQFSNSRSEMNVSTLELGDSALYLCASSPGRIGNTIYFGEGSWLTVV.

The chain combines TRBV2 with TRBJ1-1; D perhaps matches TRBD1 (6 bases). The CDR3 sequence is 14 residues long. Germline V lookup: CDR1 SNHLY, CDR2 FYNNEI. Trimming pared 3 bases from V and 2 bases from J, leaving 10 bases between. The CDR3 nucleotides are TGTGCCAGCAGTGATGACAGGATTAACACTGAAGCTTTCTTT. This sequence encodes CASSDDRINTEAFF.

The chain employs TRBV30 and TRBJ2-3; D is perhaps TRBD1 (6 bases). The germline gives CDR1 GTSNPN, CDR2 SVGIG (reference sequence). The CDR3 is 15 residues long. The ends were cut back, 5 bases at V and 1 base at J, with 16 bases in the middle. As DNA, the CDR3 is TGTGCCTGGGGTCCAGGGGCCATACGCACAGATACGCAGTATTTT. Translation gives CAWGPGAIRTDTQYF.

A few counts support this clone. V and J are TRBV9 and TRBJ2-1, with 7 positions matching TRBD2. CDR1 is SGDLS and CDR2 is YYNGEE in the germline V gene. The CDR3 is 15 amino acids. Germline trimming cut 0 bases from V and 5 bases from J; bases unmatched to any gene: 5. The CDR3 DNA sequence: TGTGCCAGCAGCGTAGGCGGGAGCGGAAACAATGAGCAGTTCTTC. Its translation: CASSVGGSGNNEQFF.

The V call is TRBV5-1, the J call TRBJ2-7, with 11 nucleotides matching TRBD2. Germline lookup yields CDR1 SGHRS and CDR2 YFSETQ. V lost 3 bases, J lost 0 bases, and 8 bases stayed unmatched. This CDR3 contains 17 residues. CDR3 nucleotides: TGCGCCAGCAGCTGGGGGACTAGCGGCAAAAGCTCCTACGAGCAGTACTTC. Translating gives CASSWGTSGKSSYEQYF.

The chain joins TRBV6-1 to TRBJ2-1; 16 bases agree with TRBD2. The germline V gene encodes CDR1 MNHNS and CDR2 SASEGT. J gave up 7 bases and V 7 bases, and 4 bases lay outside the gene matches. This CDR3 has 15 residues. CDR3 loop: CASTPGLAGGNEQFF. The CDR3 DNA reads as TGTGCCAGCACCCCGGGACTAGCGGGGGGGAATGAGCAGTTCTTC.

The table lists this clone with a few counts. The chain carries TRBV7-9 and TRBJ2-7; TRBD2 matches 11 bases. Trimming took 4 bases from V and 2 from J; bases not matched to a gene: 4. The CDR3 has 15 amino acids. Germline loops: CDR1 SEHNR, CDR2 FQNEAQ (reference sequence). CDR3 sequence reads: CASSSSGRYPYEQYF. The DNA of the CDR3 is TGTGCCAGCAGCTCTAGCGGGAGGTACCCCTACGAGCAGTACTTC.

This chain joins TRBV18 and TRBJ1-5; TRBD1 agrees at 8 bases. Germline CDR1 and CDR2: KGHSH and LQKENI. V was pared by 4 bases and J by 2 bases, with 4 bases of the junction left unmatched. This CDR3 is built from 15 residues. CDR3 nucleotide sequence: TGTGCCAGCTCACGTGGACAGGGAGGCAATCAGCCCCAGCATTTT. As protein: CASSRGQGGNQPQHF.

The rearrangement joins TRBV6-6 to TRBJ1-5, with 9 bases fitting TRBD1. The CDR3 loop spans 15 amino acids. Germline CDR1 and CDR2: MNHNY and SVGAGI (reference sequence). The V segment lost 7 bases and the J segment 5 bases; nucleotides outside the gene matches: 9. CDR3 nucleotide sequence: TGTGCCAGCACAGGAGGTTACAGGGGGCATCAGCCCCAGCATTTT. This codes for CASTGGYRGHQPQHF.

This clone was picked up a small number of times. The CDR3 DNA sequence: TGTGCCAGTAGTACCCGGGACAGTGTCAACTATGGCTACACCTTC. This encodes CASSTRDSVNYGYTF. V usage is TRBV19 and J usage is TRBJ1-2; 7 bases fit TRBD1. In germline, CDR1 is LNHDA, CDR2 SQIVND (reference sequence). The V and J ends lost 4 bases and 2 bases, in that order; junction bases with no gene match: 7. The CDR3 totals 15 residues.

The rearrangement uses TRBV11-1 and TRBJ2-5; D perhaps matches TRBD1 (7 bases). CDR1 is SGHAT, CDR2 FQDESV, per germline (reference sequence). This CDR3 has 16 residues. The ends were cut back, 3 bases at V and 6 bases at J, with 20 bases in the middle. This chain's CDR3 is CASSLQGGRIKQTQYF. The CDR3 DNA is TGTGCCAGCAGCTTGCAGGGGGGCCGGATCAAACAGACCCAGTACTTC.

This sequence joins TRBV9 and TRBJ2-7; D ambiguous. V was trimmed by 1 base and J by 2 bases, leaving 16 bases between them. Germline V gene sequence: CDR1 SGDLS, CDR2 YYNGEE. CDR3 length: 16 amino acids. DNA for the CDR3: TGTGCCAGCAGCGTATGGGCCGATTCGGTCCCCTACGAGCAGTACTTC. Translation: CASSVWADSVPYEQYF.

This clone was seen only a few times. The chain has TRBV19 and TRBJ1-2, with D unclear. With 6 bases removed from V and 1 base from J, the gap between germline ends came to 12 bases. From germline, CDR1 is LNHDA and CDR2 SQIVND (reference sequence). The CDR3 covers 14 residues. DNA for the CDR3: TGTGCCAGTAGCCGAGAAACCGTTAACTATGGCTACACCTTC. Translation: CASSRETVNYGYTF. Full variable domain (remainder filled in from reference TRBV19 and TRBJ1-2): DGGITQSPKYLFRKEGQNVTLSCEQNLNHDAMYWYRQDPGQGLRLIYYSQIVNDFQKGDIAEGYSVSREKKESFPLTVTSAQKNPTAFYLCASSRETVNYGYTFGSGTRLTVV.

This chain joins TRBV28 and TRBJ2-1; D remains unclear. The CDR3 covers 14 residues. V lost 7 bases and J lost 4, with 14 bases in between. Germline lookup yields CDR1 MDHEN and CDR2 SYDVKM. The CDR3, as DNA: TGTGCCAGCATGGTCCTTTTTAAATACAATGAGCAGTTCTTC. It specifies CASMVLFKYNEQFF.

This clone was seen only a few times. CDR3 nucleotide sequence: TGTGCCAGTATGGACAGGGGGAATGAGCAGTTCTTC. As protein: CASMDRGNEQFF. The genes are TRBV19 and TRBJ2-1; the match to TRBD1 covers 10 bases. This CDR3 is 12 amino acids long. CDR1 and CDR2 from the germline V gene are LNHDA and SQIVND (reference sequence). After removal of 7 bases from V and 7 bases from J, the junction contained 1 base not matched to a gene.

The chain is built from TRBV11-2 and TRBJ2-1; TRBD2 matches at 8 bases. The germline V gene encodes CDR1 SGHAT and CDR2 FQNNGV. The CDR3 length is 15 residues. Trimming removed 1 base from V and 7 bases from J; junction bases left unmatched: 6. CDR3 in amino acids: CASSLAGGPGNEQFF. The CDR3 DNA reads as TGTGCCAGCAGCTTAGCGGGAGGGCCGGGGAATGAGCAGTTCTTC.

The V and J genes are TRBV6-5 and TRBJ1-2; 7 bases are a match to TRBD1. There are 14 residues in the CDR3. The junction had 6 bases not matched to a gene; V was cut back by 4 bases and J by 4 bases. The germline V gene has CDR1 MNHEY and CDR2 SVGAGI. The CDR3 protein is CASSFRTGVYGYTF. DNA for the CDR3: TGTGCCAGCAGTTTCCGTACAGGGGTCTATGGCTACACCTTC.

The chain employs TRBV10-3 and TRBJ1-6; 8 bases are a match to TRBD1. In germline, CDR1 is ENHRY, CDR2 SYGVKD. V shed 6 bases, J shed 8 bases, and the junction held 6 bases outside the gene matches. The CDR3 sequence is 14 residues long. This CDR3 is CAIRGDRGDSPLHF. Written as DNA, the CDR3 is TGTGCCATCAGGGGAGACAGGGGCGATTCACCCCTCCACTTT.

This rearrangement joins TRBV29-1 to TRBJ2-3, with D uncertain. The CDR3 runs 13 residues. Germline loops: CDR1 SQVTM, CDR2 ANQGSEA. Trimming removed 1 base from V and 1 base from J, with 6 bases in between. The CDR3 sequence is CSVEGIGTDTQYF. The DNA for the CDR3 is TGCAGCGTTGAAGGGATCGGCACAGATACGCAGTATTTT.

This clone was seen a few times. The chain is built from TRBV19 and TRBJ2-5; the D gene is possibly TRBD1 (8 bases). This CDR3 contains 14 residues. Germline V CDR1 and CDR2: LNHDA, SQIVND (reference sequence). Between the trimmed V and J ends, which lost 5 bases and 5 bases, there was a span of 15 bases. CDR3 protein: CASSSHRGGETQYF. The CDR3 DNA sequence: TGTGCCAGTAGTTCCCACAGGGGGGGTGAGACCCAGTACTTC.

The CDR3 here is CASSPSRDGELFF. The CDR3 bases are TGTGCCAGCTCACCTAGCAGGGACGGGGAGCTGTTTTTT. The V call is TRBV18, the J call TRBJ2-2, with a possible D match to TRBD1 (5 bases). The V end was cut by 3 bases, the J end by 7 bases, with 9 bases between. The germline gives CDR1 KGHSH, CDR2 LQKENI. This CDR3 has 13 residues.